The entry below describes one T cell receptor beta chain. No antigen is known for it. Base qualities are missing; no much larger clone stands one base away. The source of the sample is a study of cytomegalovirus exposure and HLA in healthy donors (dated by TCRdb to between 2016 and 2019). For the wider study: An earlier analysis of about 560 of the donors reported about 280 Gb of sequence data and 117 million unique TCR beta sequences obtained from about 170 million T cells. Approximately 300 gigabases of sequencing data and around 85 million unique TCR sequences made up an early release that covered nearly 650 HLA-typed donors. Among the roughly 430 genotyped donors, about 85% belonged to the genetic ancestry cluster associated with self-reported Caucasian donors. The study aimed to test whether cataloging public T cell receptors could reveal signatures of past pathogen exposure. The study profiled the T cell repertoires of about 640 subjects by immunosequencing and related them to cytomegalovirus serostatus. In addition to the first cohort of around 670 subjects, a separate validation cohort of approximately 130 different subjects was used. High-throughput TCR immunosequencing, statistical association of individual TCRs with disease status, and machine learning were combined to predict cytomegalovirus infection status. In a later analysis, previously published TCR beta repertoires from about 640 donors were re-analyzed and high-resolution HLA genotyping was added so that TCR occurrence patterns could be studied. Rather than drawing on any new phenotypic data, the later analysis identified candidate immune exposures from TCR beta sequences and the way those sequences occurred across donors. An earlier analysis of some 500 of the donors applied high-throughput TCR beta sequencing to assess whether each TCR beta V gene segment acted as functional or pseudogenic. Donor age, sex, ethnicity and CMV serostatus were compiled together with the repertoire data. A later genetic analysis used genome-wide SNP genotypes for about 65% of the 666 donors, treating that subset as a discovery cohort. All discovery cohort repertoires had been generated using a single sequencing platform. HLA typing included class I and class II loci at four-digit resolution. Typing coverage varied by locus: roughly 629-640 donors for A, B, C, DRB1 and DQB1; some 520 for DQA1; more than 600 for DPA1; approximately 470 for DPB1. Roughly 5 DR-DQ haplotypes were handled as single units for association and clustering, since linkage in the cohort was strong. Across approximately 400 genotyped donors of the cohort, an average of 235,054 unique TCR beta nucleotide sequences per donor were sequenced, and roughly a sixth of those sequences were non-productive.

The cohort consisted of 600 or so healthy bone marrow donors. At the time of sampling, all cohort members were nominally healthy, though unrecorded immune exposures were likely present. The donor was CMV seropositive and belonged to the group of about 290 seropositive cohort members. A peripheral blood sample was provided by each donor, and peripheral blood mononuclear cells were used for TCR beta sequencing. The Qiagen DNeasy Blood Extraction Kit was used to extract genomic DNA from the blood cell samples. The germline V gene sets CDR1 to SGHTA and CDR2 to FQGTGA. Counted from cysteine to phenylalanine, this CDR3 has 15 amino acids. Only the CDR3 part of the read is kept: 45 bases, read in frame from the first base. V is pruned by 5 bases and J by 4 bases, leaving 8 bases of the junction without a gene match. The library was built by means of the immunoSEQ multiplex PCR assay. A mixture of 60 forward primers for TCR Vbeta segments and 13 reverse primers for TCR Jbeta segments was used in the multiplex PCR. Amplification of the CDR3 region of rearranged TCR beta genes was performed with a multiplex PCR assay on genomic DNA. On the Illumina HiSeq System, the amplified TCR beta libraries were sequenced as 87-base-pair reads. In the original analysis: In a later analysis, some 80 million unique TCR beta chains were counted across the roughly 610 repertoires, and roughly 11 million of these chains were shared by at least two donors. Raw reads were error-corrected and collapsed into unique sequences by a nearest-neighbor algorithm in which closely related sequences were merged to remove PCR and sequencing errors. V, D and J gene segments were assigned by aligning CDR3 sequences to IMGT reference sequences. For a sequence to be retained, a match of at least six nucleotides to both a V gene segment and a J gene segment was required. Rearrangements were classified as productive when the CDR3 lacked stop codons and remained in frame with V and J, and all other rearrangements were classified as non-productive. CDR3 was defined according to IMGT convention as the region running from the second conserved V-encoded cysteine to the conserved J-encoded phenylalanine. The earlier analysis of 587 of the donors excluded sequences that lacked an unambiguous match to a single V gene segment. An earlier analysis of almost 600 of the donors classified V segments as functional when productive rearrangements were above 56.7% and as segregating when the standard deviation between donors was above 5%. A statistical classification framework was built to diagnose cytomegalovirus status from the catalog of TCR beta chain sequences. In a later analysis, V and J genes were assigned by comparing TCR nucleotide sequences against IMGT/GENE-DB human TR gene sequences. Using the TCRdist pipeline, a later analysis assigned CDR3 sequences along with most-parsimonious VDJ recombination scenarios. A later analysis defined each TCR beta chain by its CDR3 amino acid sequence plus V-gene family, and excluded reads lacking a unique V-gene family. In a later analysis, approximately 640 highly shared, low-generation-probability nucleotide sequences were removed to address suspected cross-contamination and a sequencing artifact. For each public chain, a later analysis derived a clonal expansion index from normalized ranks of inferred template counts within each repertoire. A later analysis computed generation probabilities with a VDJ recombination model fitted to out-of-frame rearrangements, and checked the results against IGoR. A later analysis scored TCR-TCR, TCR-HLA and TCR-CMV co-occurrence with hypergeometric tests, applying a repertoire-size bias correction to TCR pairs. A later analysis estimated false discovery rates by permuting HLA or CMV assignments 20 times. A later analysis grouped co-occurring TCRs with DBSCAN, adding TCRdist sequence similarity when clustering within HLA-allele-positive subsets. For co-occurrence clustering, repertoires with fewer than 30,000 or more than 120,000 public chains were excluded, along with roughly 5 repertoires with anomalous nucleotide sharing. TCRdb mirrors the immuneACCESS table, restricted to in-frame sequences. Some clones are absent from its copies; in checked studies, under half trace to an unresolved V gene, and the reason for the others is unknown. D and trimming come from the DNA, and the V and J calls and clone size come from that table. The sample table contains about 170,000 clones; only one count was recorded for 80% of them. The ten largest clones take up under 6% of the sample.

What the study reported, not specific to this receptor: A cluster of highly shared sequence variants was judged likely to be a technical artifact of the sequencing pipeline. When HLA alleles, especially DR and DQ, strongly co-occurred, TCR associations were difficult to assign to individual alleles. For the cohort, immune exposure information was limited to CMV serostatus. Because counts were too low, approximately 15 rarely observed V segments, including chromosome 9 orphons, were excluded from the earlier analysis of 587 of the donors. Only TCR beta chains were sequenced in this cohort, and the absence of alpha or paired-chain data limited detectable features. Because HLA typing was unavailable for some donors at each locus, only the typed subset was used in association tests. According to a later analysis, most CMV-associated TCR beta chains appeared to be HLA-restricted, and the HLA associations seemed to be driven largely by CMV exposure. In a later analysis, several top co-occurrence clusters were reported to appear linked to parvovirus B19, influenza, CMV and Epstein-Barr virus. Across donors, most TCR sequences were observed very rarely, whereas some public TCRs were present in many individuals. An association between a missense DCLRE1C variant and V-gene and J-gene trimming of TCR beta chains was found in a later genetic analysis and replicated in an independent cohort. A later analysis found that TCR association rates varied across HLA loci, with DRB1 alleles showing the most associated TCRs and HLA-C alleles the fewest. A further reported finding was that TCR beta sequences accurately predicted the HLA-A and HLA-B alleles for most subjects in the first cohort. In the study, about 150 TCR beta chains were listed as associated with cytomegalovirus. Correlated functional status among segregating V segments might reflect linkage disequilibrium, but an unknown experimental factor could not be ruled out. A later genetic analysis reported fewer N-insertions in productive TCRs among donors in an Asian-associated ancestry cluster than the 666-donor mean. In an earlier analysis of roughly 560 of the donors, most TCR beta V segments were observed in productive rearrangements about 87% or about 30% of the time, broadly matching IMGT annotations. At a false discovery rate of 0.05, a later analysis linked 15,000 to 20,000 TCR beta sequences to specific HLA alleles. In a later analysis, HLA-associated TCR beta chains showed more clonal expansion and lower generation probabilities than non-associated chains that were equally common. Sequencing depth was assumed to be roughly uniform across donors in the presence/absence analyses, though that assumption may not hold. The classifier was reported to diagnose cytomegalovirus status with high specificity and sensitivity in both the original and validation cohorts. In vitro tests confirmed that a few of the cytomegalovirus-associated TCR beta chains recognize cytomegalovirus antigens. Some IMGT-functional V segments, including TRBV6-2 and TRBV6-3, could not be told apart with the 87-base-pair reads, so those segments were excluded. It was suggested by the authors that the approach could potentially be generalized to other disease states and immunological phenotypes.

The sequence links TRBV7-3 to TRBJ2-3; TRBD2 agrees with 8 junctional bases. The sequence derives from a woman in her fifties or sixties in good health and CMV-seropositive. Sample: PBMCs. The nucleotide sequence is TGTGCCAGCAGCCCCACCGGGAGGGTGGCAGATACGCAGTATTTT. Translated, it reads CASSPTGRVADTQYF.